One and the same sample provided the 10 T cell receptor beta chains below, sequenced in a study of PD-L1 blockade in urothelial cancer. Produced via immunoSEQ multiplex PCR; TCRdb's table is partial and in-frame only. This table holds 100,000 to 150,000 clones, 86% found once. Time point of the sample: peripheral blood 6 weeks after treatment start. Sequencing used PBMCs, obtained around atezolizumab (anti-PD-L1) treatment. These receptors were collected from a man aged 50-60 years with urothelial cancer.

V and J are TRBV5-4 and TRBJ1-2, with D possibly matching TRBD1 (5 bases). Germline loops: CDR1 SGHNT, CDR2 YYREEE (reference sequence). The CDR3 sequence is 16 residues long. V lost 0 bases, J lost 5 bases, and 17 bases lay in between. The CDR3 DNA follows: TGTGCCAGCAGCTTGGGACAGAACACAAAAGGATATGGCTACACCTTC. Translated: CASSLGQNTKGYGYTF.

This sequence joins TRBV15 and TRBJ1-2, with D possibly being TRBD1 (6 bases). Per germline, CDR1 LNHNV and CDR2 YYDKDF (reference sequence). The CDR3 totals 12 residues. The V end was cut by 5 bases, the J end by 7 bases, with 11 bases between. CDR3 nucleotide sequence: TGTGCCACCAGCCGGGACATCTCTGGCTACACCTTC. As protein: CATSRDISGYTF.

This sequence joins TRBV19 and TRBJ1-6; perhaps TRBD1 as D (5 bases). CDR1 and CDR2 from the germline V gene are LNHDA and SQIVND (reference sequence). The CDR3 covers 17 residues. The ends were cut back, 3 bases at V and 2 bases at J, with 14 bases in the middle. CDR3 region: CASSITTVSTYNSPLHF. DNA for the CDR3: TGTGCCAGTAGTATCACGACAGTTTCTACCTATAATTCACCCCTCCACTTT. The full variable domain, in which reference TRBV19 and TRBJ1-6 provide the parts outside the CDR3, is DGGITQSPKYLFRKEGQNVTLSCEQNLNHDAMYWYRQDPGQGLRLIYYSQIVNDFQKGDIAEGYSVSREKKESFPLTVTSAQKNPTAFYLCASSITTVSTYNSPLHFGNGTRLTVT.

The chain links TRBV30 to TRBJ2-2, with D uncertain. This CDR3 is 13 amino acids long. Deletions cut 0 bases from V and 1 base from J, with 3 bases between. Germline CDR1 GTSNPN, CDR2 SVGIG (reference sequence). CDR3 nucleotides: TGTGCCTGGAGTGTCCAGAACACCGGGGAGCTGTTTTTT. Protein product: CAWSVQNTGELFF. The variable domain in full, with the rest retrieved from reference TRBV30 and TRBJ2-2, is SQTIHQWPATLVQPVGSPLSLECTVEGTSNPNLYWYRQAAGRGLQLLFYSVGIGQISSEVPQNLSASRPQDRQFILSSKKLLLSDSGFYLCAWSVQNTGELFFGEGSRLTVL.

This clone was counted a single time. The chain uses TRBV18 and TRBJ1-4, with a possible D match to TRBD1 (6 bases). This CDR3 contains 15 residues. V lost 6 bases and J 4 bases, leaving 15 bases between the germline ends. Germline CDR1 is KGHSH and CDR2 is LQKENI. CDR3 residues: CASSRGQSFNEKLFF. The DNA of the CDR3 is TGTGCCAGCTCCAGAGGACAGTCCTTTAATGAAAAACTGTTTTTT.

The J gene is TRBJ1-2, the V gene TRBV7-9, with a tentative D call TRBD1 (6 bases). The length of the CDR3 is 14 residues. CDR1 and CDR2 from the germline V gene are SEHNR and FQNEAQ (reference sequence). V gave up 5 bases and J gave up 5 bases, with 15 bases separating them. The CDR3 DNA is TGTGCCAGCAGCCCAGGGGCTCCCGCTTATGGCTACACCTTC. It is translated as CASSPGAPAYGYTF.

This chain joins TRBV18 and TRBJ1-2; 8 nucleotides align to TRBD1. The trim removed 2 bases at V and 4 bases at J, leaving 6 bases unmatched. This CDR3 region has 15 residues. Germline values: CDR1 KGHSH, CDR2 LQKENI. The CDR3 sequence is CASSPNGQGPYGYTF. The CDR3 coding sequence is TGTGCCAGCTCACCAAATGGACAGGGACCCTATGGCTACACCTTC.

The chain has TRBV10-3 and TRBJ2-2; 9 positions agree with TRBD1. The CDR3 spans 15 residues. The V gene end was trimmed by 7 bases and the J gene end by 7 bases; junction bases not matched to a gene: 10. Per the germline V gene, CDR1 is ENHRY and CDR2 is SYGVKD. CDR3 residues: CAITGQGMVGGELFF. In DNA form, the CDR3 reads TGTGCCATCACCGGACAGGGGATGGTTGGCGGGGAGCTGTTTTTT.

The chain employs TRBV2 and TRBJ1-1; 8 bases are shared with TRBD1. V shed 4 bases, J shed 10 bases, and the junction held 11 bases outside the gene matches. CDR1 is SNHLY, CDR2 FYNNEI, per germline. The CDR3 sequence is 14 residues long. The CDR3 reads CASSGGTGSIGAFF. CDR3 nucleotide sequence: TGTGCCAGCAGTGGGGGGACAGGCAGTATTGGAGCTTTCTTT.

This chain joins TRBV28 and TRBJ1-2; 8 bases fit TRBD1. The CDR3 length is 14 residues. Germline CDR1 is MDHEN and CDR2 is SYDVKM. Trimming cost V 6 bases and J 8 bases; bases outside gene matches: 11. CDR3 protein: CASRDHRGSRGYTF. In nucleotides, the CDR3 is TGTGCCAGCAGAGACCACAGGGGGTCGAGAGGCTACACCTTC.